The following is a TCR beta chain sequence with its context. The CDR3 is 16 amino acids. The V gene lost 7 bases and the J gene lost 6 bases, with 23 bases spanning the gap. CDR1 is SGHAT and CDR2 is FQDESV in the germline V gene (reference sequence). This specimen comes from a study of control samples from healthy donors and cancer patients. TCRdb's copy holds only in-frame clones and misses some; the assay was immunoSEQ multiplex PCR. Of around 180,000 clones in the sample, about 90% were seen once. This clonotype was obtained from a woman aged 25 to 45 in good health. The rearrangement joins TRBV11-1 to TRBJ2-3, with D perhaps TRBD1 or TRBD2 (5 bases each). The material sequenced was blood. CDR3 loop: CASTPREGRGFDTQYF. In DNA form, the CDR3 reads TGTGCCAGCACCCCTCGCGAGGGGCGAGGGTTTGATACGCAGTATTTT.